The clone carrying this T cell receptor (beta chain) was seen many times. Antigen unknown. This entry comes from a study of T-cell reconstitution after alpha-beta-depleted transplantation in children. Regarding the study as a whole: About two months after transplant, alpha-beta T cells reportedly came from several hundred expanded graft clones. T cells produced anew were the main source of T-cell counts and diversity one year after transplant.

Preparation of the TCRbeta library was carried out with unique molecular identifiers. TCRdb redid the calling of the PCR reads with MiXCR, one entry per CDR3 protein. Among around 450,000 distinct CDR3 sequences listed, about 40% were seen once. V was clipped by 2 bases and J by 3 bases, with 8 bases between them. Germline CDR1 DFQATT, CDR2 SNEGSKA (reference sequence). The CDR3 runs to 13 residues. The chain employs TRBV20-1 and TRBJ1-3, with D unclear. This specimen consisted of PBMCs, obtained before TCRalphabeta/CD19-depleted stem cell transplant. This TCR came from a girl aged 2-10 years with aplastic anemia, due to receive a stem cell transplant. The CDR3 spells CSARTGGGNTIYF. CDR3 in DNA: TGCAGTGCTAGAACGGGTGGTGGAAACACCATATATTTT.